The 20 T cell receptor beta chains presented below share a single source sample, sequenced in a study of blood T cell repertoires in COVID-19. Repertoires were generated with immunoSEQ multiplex PCR, while TCRdb's copy carries only in-frame clones and drops some. Here the sample spans some 240,000 clones, around 82% being singletons. Sequencing was carried out using peripheral blood. The receptors stem from a woman in her 70s with acute or convalescent COVID-19.

The rearrangement links TRBV24-1 to TRBJ2-5; no firm D call. The CDR3 contains 15 residues. Germline CDR1 reads KGHDR; CDR2 reads SFDVKD. The ends were cut back, 3 bases at V and 5 bases at J, with 15 bases in the middle. Here the CDR3 reads CATSDTRGNGETQYF. The CDR3 DNA sequence: TGTGCCACCAGTGATACCAGAGGCAATGGGGAGACCCAGTACTTC.

The chain links TRBV7-8 to TRBJ2-2; 15 bases match TRBD2. Germline CDR1 reads SGHVS; CDR2 reads FQNEAQ. The CDR3 extends over 16 amino acids. The V gene end was trimmed by 4 bases and the J gene end by 8 bases; junction bases not matched to a gene: 5. In DNA form, the CDR3 reads TGTGCCAGCAGCTCAGGACTAGCGGGAGGGGTAGGGGAGCTGTTTTTT. Translating gives CASSSGLAGGVGELFF. Full variable domain (remainder filled in from reference TRBV7-8 and TRBJ2-2): GAGVSQSPRYKVAKRGQDVALRCDPISGHVSLFWYQQALGQGPEFLTYFQNEAQLDKSGLPSDRFFAERPEGSVSTLKIQRTQQEDSAVYLCASSSGLAGGVGELFFGEGSRLTVL.

This clone showed up just once. This rearrangement joins TRBV11-2 to TRBJ2-3, with D uncertain. The CDR3 runs to 14 residues. V shed 4 bases and J shed 1 base, with 9 bases lying between them. Germline CDR1 and CDR2: SGHAT and FQNNGV. The CDR3 sequence is CASSSPSGTDTQYF. The CDR3 DNA reads TGTGCCAGCAGCTCCCCATCGGGCACAGATACGCAGTATTTT.

This rearrangement joins TRBV30 to TRBJ2-7; D is perhaps TRBD1 (5 bases). The CDR3 extends over 13 amino acids. Germline CDR1 and CDR2: GTSNPN and SVGIG (reference sequence). V lost 3 bases and J lost 4, with 13 bases in between. The CDR3 here is CAWSQGRGYEQYF. CDR3 coding DNA: TGTGCCTGGAGCCAGGGTAGGGGATACGAGCAGTACTTC.

The gene calls are TRBV5-1 and TRBJ2-5, with TRBD1 matching 7 bases. The CDR3 is made up of 15 amino acids. J was trimmed by 2 bases and V by 4 bases; bases with no gene match: 8. The V gene's germline CDR1 is SGHRS and CDR2 YFSETQ. CDR3 coding DNA: TGCGCCAGCAGCCCGGGACAGCCAGGACAAGAGACCCAGTACTTC. As protein: CASSPGQPGQETQYF.

The chain recombines TRBV7-2 with TRBJ2-1, with TRBD2 identical over 11 bases. Germline V lookup: CDR1 SGHTA, CDR2 FQGNSA. This CDR3 region has 15 residues. V shed 5 bases and J 8 bases; nucleotides not matched to a gene: 8. CDR3 DNA: TGTGCCAGCAGCCGTCTAGCGGGGGGAATCGATGAGCAGTTCTTC. It translates to CASSRLAGGIDEQFF. Combining the CDR3 with reference TRBV7-2 and TRBJ2-1 gives the whole variable domain GAGVSQSPSNKVTEKGKDVELRCDPISGHTALYWYRQSLGQGLEFLIYFQGNSAPDKSGLPSDRFSAERTGGSVSTLTIQRTQQEDSAVYLCASSRLAGGIDEQFFGPGTRLTVL.

The CDR3, as DNA: TGCGCCAGCAGCTTGTTGGGACTAGCGGGGGCCACCGGGGAGCTGTTTTTT. Encoded protein: CASSLLGLAGATGELFF. The chain couples TRBV5-1 to TRBJ2-2; 14 positions match TRBD2. With V trimmed by 1 base and J by 4 bases, 3 bases remained unmatched. The germline CDR1 and CDR2 sequences are SGHRS and YFSETQ. The CDR3 has 17 amino acids.

This chain uses TRBV4-3 with TRBJ2-5, with 14 bases identical to TRBD2. Germline V gene sequence: CDR1 LGHNA, CDR2 YSLEER. This CDR3 has 17 amino acids. J gave up 3 bases and V 2 bases, and 5 bases lay outside the gene matches. Here the CDR3 reads CASSQTPGLAGEETQYF. The CDR3 DNA is TGCGCCAGCAGCCAAACCCCGGGACTAGCGGGGGAAGAGACCCAGTACTTC.

The gene calls are TRBV5-1 and TRBJ2-7; tentative D call: TRBD2 (5 bases). V was pared by 2 bases and J by 6 bases, with 18 bases between. Germline V gives CDR1 SGHRS, CDR2 YFSETQ. The CDR3 has 15 amino acids. This chain's CDR3 is CASSLSGRSHGEQYF. DNA for the CDR3: TGCGCCAGCAGCTTATCGGGGAGATCCCATGGCGAGCAGTACTTC.

This clone was detected only a few times. V and J are TRBV6-1 and TRBJ2-2; TRBD2 matches at 11 bases. Germline V gene lookup returns CDR1 MNHNS and CDR2 SASEGT. The CDR3 consists of 18 residues. V was pared by 2 bases and J by 0 bases, with 5 bases of the junction left unmatched. Written as DNA, the CDR3 is TGTGCCAGCAGTGAAACGAGACTAGCGGGATCGAACACCGGGGAGCTGTTTTTT. This codes for CASSETRLAGSNTGELFF.

This clone was counted a few times. DNA of the CDR3: TGTGCCAGCAGTTTCGGGGGATTCGACTATGGCTACACCTTC. Its protein product is CASSFGGFDYGYTF. The chain is built from TRBV28 and TRBJ1-2, with D perhaps TRBD1 (5 bases). Trimming took off 3 bases at V and 3 bases at J, with 11 bases between the two ends. This CDR3 region has 14 residues. The V gene's germline CDR1 is MDHEN and CDR2 SYDVKM.

V is TRBV12-3 or TRBV12-4 and J is TRBJ2-3; D is undetermined. CDR3 length equals 12 residues. The V end lost 1 base, the J end lost 8 bases, and 7 bases lay between the germline ends. CDR3 region: CASSLGSGTQYF. The CDR3 nucleotides are TGTGCCAGCAGTTTAGGGTCGGGTACGCAGTATTTT.

The chain recombines TRBV14 with TRBJ1-6; maybe TRBD1 (6 bases). The V end lost 4 bases, the J end lost 16 bases, and 14 bases lay between the germline ends. Germline CDR1 is SGHDN and CDR2 is FVKESK. The CDR3 consists of 12 residues. The CDR3 DNA sequence: TGTGCCAGCAGCCGACAGGATCGGTTTCTCCACTTT. Amino acid sequence: CASSRQDRFLHF.

CDR3 DNA: TGTGCCAGCAGCCAAGGGCAAGGGGGCGCCTACAATGAGCAGTTCTTC. Encoded protein: CASSQGQGGAYNEQFF. This chain connects TRBV3-1 (or the pseudogene TRBV3-2) to TRBJ2-1; 7 bases agree with TRBD1. With V trimmed by 1 base and J by 2 bases, 5 bases remained unmatched. The CDR3 runs to 16 residues. Germline CDR1 LGHDT, CDR2 YNNKEL (reference sequence).

The V and J genes are TRBV3-1 (or the pseudogene TRBV3-2) and TRBJ1-4; D gene unclear. This CDR3 comprises 19 residues. V dropped 1 base and J dropped 5 bases, with 23 bases sitting between them. Germline V lookup: CDR1 LGHDT, CDR2 YNNKEL (reference sequence). CDR3 region: CASSQAGGQGLLRNEKLFF. The CDR3 bases are TGTGCCAGCAGCCAAGCGGGAGGGCAAGGCCTACTTAGAAATGAAAAACTGTTTTTT.

The V call is TRBV6-5, the J call TRBJ2-2; D might be TRBD2 (5 bases). This CDR3 spans 12 amino acids. V was pared by 7 bases and J by 4 bases, with 7 bases between. CDR1 and CDR2 (germline): MNHEY, SVGAGI. CDR3 protein: CASTGSTGELFF. DNA for the CDR3: TGTGCCAGCACGGGGAGCACCGGGGAGCTGTTTTTT.

This sequence joins TRBV6-6 and TRBJ2-7; 8 bases match TRBD1. Germline trimming cut 6 bases from V and 2 bases from J; bases unmatched to any gene: 6. Germline CDR1 reads MNHNY; CDR2 reads SVGAGI (reference sequence). The CDR3 loop spans 14 amino acids. The CDR3 region is CASSPRTGTYEQYV. The CDR3, as DNA: TGTGCCAGCAGCCCTAGGACAGGGACCTACGAGCAGTACGTC.

The V and J genes are TRBV7-2 and TRBJ2-1; 7 positions match TRBD1. V dropped 1 base and J dropped 3; count of bases not matched to a gene: 12. This CDR3 is 18 amino acids long. The germline gives CDR1 SGHTA, CDR2 FQGNSA. The CDR3 DNA sequence: TGTGCCAGCAGCTTAGTTCCGGGACAGTCACTTATCTACAATGAGCAGTTCTTC. Translated: CASSLVPGQSLIYNEQFF.

V is TRBV10-3 and J is TRBJ2-1, with 7 bases that match TRBD2. CDR1 ENHRY and CDR2 SYGVKD come from the germline V gene. Trimming at V came to 6 bases and at J to 6 bases, leaving 2 bases not matched to a gene. The CDR3 has 12 residues. The CDR3 reads CAIRGGANEQFF. The DNA for the CDR3 is TGTGCCATCAGGGGAGGGGCCAATGAGCAGTTCTTC.

V is TRBV14 and J is TRBJ2-3; perhaps TRBD1 as D (6 bases). There are 16 residues in the CDR3. Germline V gene data show CDR1 as SGHDN and CDR2 as FVKESK. Trimming took off 0 bases at V and 3 bases at J, with 13 bases between the two ends. The CDR3 reads CASSQDSNRATDTQYF. CDR3 sequence (DNA): TGTGCCAGCAGCCAAGATAGCAACAGGGCAACAGATACGCAGTATTTT.